This TCR beta chain derives from a study of response to subunit inactivated influenza vaccine. General observations from the study: The authors offered the suggestion that each seasonal influenza vaccination recruits few new T cells.

The length of the CDR3 is 11 residues. The V end was cut by 6 bases, the J end by 4 bases, with 8 bases between. Germline CDR1 SGHRS, CDR2 YFSETQ. From the RT-PCR reads, TCRdb called clonotypes with MiXCR, one entry per CDR3 protein. This table holds approximately 680,000 distinct CDR3 sequences, 15% to 19% found once. This clonotype was seen a handful of times. The antigen is not known. The sample here was PBMCs from blood, taken 11 to 12 days after vaccination. The chain links TRBV5-1 to TRBJ2-7, with unresolved D. The receptor was derived from a man aged 50 to 59 who received an inactivated influenza vaccine. The CDR3 loop reads CASTDTYEQYF. The CDR3, as DNA: TGCGCCAGCACTGACACGTACGAGCAGTACTTC. Supplemented by reference TRBV5-1 and TRBJ2-7, the full variable domain reads KAGVTQTPRYLIKTRGQQVTLSCSPISGHRSVSWYQQTPGQGLQFLFEYFSETQRNKGNFPGRFSGRQFSNSRSEMNVSTLELGDSALYLCASTDTYEQYFGPGTRLTVT.